The 11 T cell receptor beta chains listed next were all sequenced from one sample in a study of shared clonotypes between healthy human individuals. Only in-frame clones appear in the TCRdb table, and some are missing; sequencing was by immunoSEQ multiplex PCR. The data show over 2 million clones, just under 95% seen once. Sequencing used naive CD4+ T cells from PBMCs. Subset of the sample: CD45RA+ positively selected. All receptors come from a man between 18 and 29 years old in good health. Some clones in this sample may be carry-over from other donors' samples.

The rearrangement uses TRBV5-6 and TRBJ2-7, with a weak D call TRBD1 (6 bases). V was shortened by 0 bases and J by 2 bases, with 9 bases between the two germline ends. Germline V gene lookup returns CDR1 SGHDT and CDR2 YYEEEE. CDR3 length equals 14 residues. This CDR3 reads CASSLGQVTYEQYF. The DNA for the CDR3 is TGTGCCAGCAGCTTGGGACAGGTAACCTACGAGCAGTACTTC.

V and J are TRBV7-8 and TRBJ1-1; D is unresolved. Germline V CDR1 and CDR2: SGHVS, FQNEAQ. V lost 5 bases and J lost 1, with 11 bases in between. The CDR3 is made up of 14 amino acids. CDR3 protein: CASSNSMGNTEAFF. CDR3 nucleotides: TGTGCCAGCAGCAACAGCATGGGGAACACTGAAGCTTTCTTT.

The CDR3 DNA sequence: TGTGCCAGCACCCATGGGGGGGACCAAGAGACCCAGTACTTC. It yields the protein CASTHGGDQETQYF. The rearrangement joins TRBV9 to TRBJ2-5; 7 nucleotides agree with TRBD2. The germline V gene encodes CDR1 SGDLS and CDR2 YYNGEE. CDR3 length: 14 amino acids. V dropped 6 bases and J dropped 0; count of bases not matched to a gene: 5.

CDR3 sequence reads: CASSLGTTAVYEQYF. The CDR3 DNA follows: TGTGCCAGCAGCCTGGGGACCACAGCTGTCTACGAGCAGTACTTC. This chain uses TRBV7-9 with TRBJ2-5, with D tentatively TRBD1 or TRBD2 (5 bases each). The J call may be faulty, since TRBJ2-7 better matches the DNA end. There are 15 residues in the CDR3. Germline loops: CDR1 SEHNR, CDR2 FQNEAQ (reference sequence).

The chain recombines TRBV5-1 with TRBJ1-1; tentatively, D is TRBD1 (5 bases). Trimming took off 1 base at V and 2 bases at J, with 15 bases between the two ends. This CDR3 has 16 amino acids. Per the germline V gene, CDR1 is SGHRS and CDR2 is YFSETQ. The DNA for the CDR3 is TGCGCCAGCAGCTTGAGGGTCGGGGGGATTAACACTGAAGCTTTCTTT. Amino acid sequence: CASSLRVGGINTEAFF.

Only one count was recorded for this clone. The rearrangement joins TRBV27 to TRBJ1-5, with TRBD1 matching over 8 bases. The CDR3 sequence is 15 residues long. In germline, CDR1 is MNHEY, CDR2 SMNVEV (reference sequence). V dropped 5 bases and J dropped 9; count of bases not matched to a gene: 12. The CDR3 bases are TGTGCCAGCAGTCGAATTGACAGGGGTTTGGGGCCCCAGCATTTT. This gives the protein CASSRIDRGLGPQHF.

The gene calls are TRBV27 and TRBJ2-5; D unresolved. Trimming cost V 2 bases and J 4 bases, with 14 bases left between them. Germline values: CDR1 MNHEY, CDR2 SMNVEV (reference sequence). This CDR3 has 15 residues. DNA of the CDR3: TGTGCCAGCAGTTTACGATTCGGGCGAGGAGAGACCCAGTACTTC. It specifies CASSLRFGRGETQYF.

The chain uses TRBV11-1 and TRBJ2-1; D assignment may be TRBD1 or TRBD2 (5 bases each). V was cut by 1 base and J by 8 bases, with 12 bases left in between. Germline CDR1 is SGHAT and CDR2 is FQDESV (reference sequence). This CDR3 spans 14 amino acids. For the CDR3, the DNA is TGTGCCAGCAGCTTAGTGGGGGTTGTCGATGAGCAGTTCTTC. This encodes CASSLVGVVDEQFF.

V and J are TRBV11-2 and TRBJ1-2, with TRBD1 as a possible D gene (5 bases). V was pared by 0 bases and J by 5 bases, with 19 bases between. CDR3 length: 17 amino acids. Germline V gives CDR1 SGHAT, CDR2 FQNNGV. This CDR3 is CASSLDPAWAGRYGYTF. The CDR3 bases are TGTGCCAGCAGCTTAGATCCCGCTTGGGCAGGGCGGTATGGCTACACCTTC.

V usage is TRBV4-1 and J usage is TRBJ2-4; no reliable D call. The ends were cut back, 3 bases at V and 0 bases at J, with 12 bases in the middle. Germline CDR1 and CDR2: MGHRA and YSYEKL. The CDR3 consists of 16 residues. CDR3 nucleotide sequence: TGCGCCAGCAGCCATGCCATGGTGTTAGCCAAAAACATTCAGTACTTC. Translated, it gives CASSHAMVLAKNIQYF.

The chain is built from TRBV7-3 and TRBJ2-5; no clear D. The V end was cut by 1 base, the J end by 7 bases, with 10 bases between. Germline lookup yields CDR1 SGHTA and CDR2 FQGTGA. The CDR3 consists of 13 residues. The CDR3 nucleotides are TGTGCCAGCAGCTTAAGCCACACGGGGACCCAGTACTTC. Amino acids: CASSLSHTGTQYF.